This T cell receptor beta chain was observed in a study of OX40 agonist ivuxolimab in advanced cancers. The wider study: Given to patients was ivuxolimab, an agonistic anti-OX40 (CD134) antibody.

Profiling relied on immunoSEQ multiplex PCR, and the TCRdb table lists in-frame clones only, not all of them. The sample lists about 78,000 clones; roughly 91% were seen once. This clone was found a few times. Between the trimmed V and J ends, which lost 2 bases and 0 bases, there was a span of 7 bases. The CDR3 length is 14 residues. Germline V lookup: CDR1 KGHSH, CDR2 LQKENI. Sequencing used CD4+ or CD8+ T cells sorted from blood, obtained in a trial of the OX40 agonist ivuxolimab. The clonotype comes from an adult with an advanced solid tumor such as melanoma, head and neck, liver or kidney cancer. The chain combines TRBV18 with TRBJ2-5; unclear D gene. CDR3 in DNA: TGTGCCAGCTCACCAATGGGATACCAAGAGACCCAGTACTTC. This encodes CASSPMGYQETQYF.